These 30 T cell receptor beta chains came from one sample sequenced in a study of T cell changes during pregnancy in multiple sclerosis (dated by TCRdb to the late 2010s). Receptor amplification or capture employed the immunoSEQ multiplex PCR assay. The source is immuneACCESS, and TCRdb retained only in-frame sequences with V and J called. Part of the clones is not carried over; for the studies checked, unresolved V genes explain less than half of this, and the remainder is unexplained. The sample contains 70,000 to 80,000 clones, 94% of them found a single time. The ten largest clones take up around 0.6% of the sample. This material consisted of peripheral blood, taken in the third trimester of pregnancy. The receptors were sampled from a female donor with multiple sclerosis, enrolled in a pregnancy study.

This clone was picked up one time. V usage is TRBV27 and J usage is TRBJ1-5; 9 bases are shared with TRBD1. Germline CDR1 reads MNHEY; CDR2 reads SMNVEV (reference sequence). This CDR3 comprises 15 residues. V shed 3 bases and J 3 bases; nucleotides not matched to a gene: 3. CDR3 nucleotide sequence: TGTGCCAGCAGTTTGGGACAGGGACCCAATCAGCCCCAGCATTTT. Translation gives CASSLGQGPNQPQHF.

V usage is TRBV5-6 and J usage is TRBJ2-4, with 11 bases that match TRBD1. The CDR3 is 15 residues long. V was clipped by 1 base and J by 8 bases; unmatched bases: 5. Germline V gene lookup returns CDR1 SGHDT and CDR2 YYEEEE. The CDR3 nucleotides are TGTGCCAGCAGCTTGAGGGGACAGGGGGGATACATTCAGTACTTC. Protein sequence: CASSLRGQGGYIQYF.

This rearrangement joins TRBV19 to TRBJ1-3; D gene ambiguous. Germline V gene sequence: CDR1 LNHDA, CDR2 SQIVND (reference sequence). Trimming removed 3 bases from V and 0 bases from J, with 9 bases in between. This CDR3 comprises 15 residues. The CDR3 bases are TGTGCCAGTAGTATCGATTGGGCCTCTGGAAACACCATATATTTT. Protein product: CASSIDWASGNTIYF.

The chain uses TRBV5-6 and TRBJ2-1; 12 bases fit TRBD2. Germline lookup yields CDR1 SGHDT and CDR2 YYEEEE. The CDR3 has 16 amino acids. The V and J ends lost 3 bases and 7 bases, in that order; junction bases with no gene match: 8. For the CDR3, the DNA is TGTGCCAGCAGCTACCCTAGCGGGGGGGCCCGGAATGAGCAGTTCTTC. This codes for CASSYPSGGARNEQFF.

The chain joins TRBV5-1 to TRBJ2-7; maybe TRBD2 (6 bases). The CDR3 spans 14 residues. V lost 4 bases, J lost 1 base, and 12 bases lay in between. Germline loops: CDR1 SGHRS, CDR2 YFSETQ. In DNA, the CDR3 is TGCGCCAGCAGCACCTCCGGGACTTCCTACGAGCAGTACTTC. Its translation: CASSTSGTSYEQYF.

The J gene is TRBJ2-3, the V gene TRBV21-1; the table's D call TRBD2 went unverified against the DNA. TRBV21-1 corresponds to a pseudogene. The length of the CDR3 is 18 residues. CDR3 in DNA: TGTGCCAGCAGCAAAGCCCCGACTAGCGGGGGGCACACAGATACGCAGTATTTT. The encoded protein is CASSKAPTSGGHTDTQYF.

This chain links TRBV9 with TRBJ2-1, with a possible D match to TRBD1 (5 bases). Germline CDR1 reads SGDLS; CDR2 reads YYNGEE. Trimming left V 0 bases short and J 5 bases short, with 12 bases between. The CDR3 runs to 15 residues. The DNA for the CDR3 is TGTGCCAGCAGCGTAGGGCTCTTGACAGACAATGAGCAGTTCTTC. Its translation is CASSVGLLTDNEQFF.

The chain carries TRBV11-2 and TRBJ2-1, with 9 bases fitting TRBD2. Germline loops: CDR1 SGHAT, CDR2 FQNNGV. Unmatched junction bases numbered 12, after V lost 5 bases and J lost 7 bases. The CDR3 consists of 16 residues. The CDR3 DNA is TGTGCCAGCAGCCCCCGCGGCGGGGGGGCTGTGAATGAGCAGTTCTTC. Amino acid sequence: CASSPRGGGAVNEQFF.

The V call is TRBV7-9, the J call TRBJ1-5; D is ambiguous. The V gene's germline CDR1 is SEHNR and CDR2 FQNEAQ (reference sequence). The CDR3 contains 13 residues. With 5 bases removed from V and 6 bases from J, the gap between germline ends came to 11 bases. DNA for the CDR3: TGTGCCAGCAGCAATTTTGGCCCTCAGCCCCAGCATTTT. Translating gives CASSNFGPQPQHF.

V and J are TRBV7-2 and TRBJ1-1; 7 positions agree with TRBD1. The CDR3 sequence is 18 residues long. V was clipped by 3 bases and J by 1 base; unmatched bases: 14. In germline, CDR1 is SGHTA, CDR2 FQGNSA. The CDR3 bases are TGTGCCAGCAGCTTGGGGCCCCCTACGGGACAGCAGAACACTGAAGCTTTCTTT. It specifies CASSLGPPTGQQNTEAFF.

The V gene is TRBV7-2, the J gene TRBJ2-3; 9 bases fit TRBD1. Germline V gene sequence: CDR1 SGHTA, CDR2 FQGNSA. After removal of 5 bases from V and 2 bases from J, the junction contained 5 bases not matched to a gene. There are 15 residues in the CDR3. The CDR3 protein is CASSPDRGYTDTQYF. For the CDR3, the DNA is TGTGCCAGCAGCCCCGACAGGGGGTACACAGATACGCAGTATTTT.

The V and J genes are TRBV4-2 and TRBJ2-5; 8 nucleotides match TRBD1. The germline gives CDR1 LGHNA, CDR2 YNFKEQ. V dropped 2 bases and J dropped 5; count of bases not matched to a gene: 1. The CDR3 contains 13 residues. CDR3 in amino acids: CASSQRQGETQYF. CDR3 nucleotide sequence: TGTGCCAGCAGCCAACGACAGGGGGAGACCCAGTACTTC.

This chain connects TRBV5-6 to TRBJ2-7; possible D gene TRBD2, 6 bases. The CDR3 runs to 17 residues. Per germline, CDR1 SGHDT and CDR2 YYEEEE. Trimming took off 5 bases at V and 3 bases at J, with 24 bases between the two ends. The CDR3 nucleotides read TGTGCCAGCAGTCCTACTATTGCGGGACGGGGAATCTACGAGCAGTACTTC. Translation gives CASSPTIAGRGIYEQYF.

The chain combines TRBV7-8 with TRBJ2-2; 10 positions agree with TRBD2. This CDR3 region has 16 residues. CDR1 and CDR2 from the germline V gene are SGHVS and FQNEAQ. Unmatched junction bases numbered 6, after V lost 3 bases and J lost 5 bases. The CDR3 reads CASSFVRTSGTGELFF. The CDR3 DNA reads TGTGCCAGCAGCTTTGTCCGGACTAGCGGAACCGGGGAGCTGTTTTTT.

This sequence joins TRBV7-4 and TRBJ2-6; tentative D call: TRBD2 (7 bases). Germline V gene data show CDR1 as SGHVT and CDR2 as SQSDAQ. The V end was cut by 1 base, the J end by 1 base, with 20 bases between. The CDR3 is made up of 20 amino acids. The CDR3 protein is CASSLGGGADADSGANVLTF. In DNA, the CDR3 is TGTGCCAGCAGCTTAGGAGGGGGGGCAGACGCCGATTCTGGGGCCAACGTCCTGACTTTC.

The chain combines TRBV5-4 with TRBJ1-1; 8 bases match TRBD1. The CDR3 totals 14 residues. Germline CDR1 and CDR2: SGHNT and YYREEE (reference sequence). The J segment lost 6 bases and the V segment lost 4 bases, leaving 8 bases of the junction unmatched. Written as DNA, the CDR3 is TGTGCCAGCAGCGTAGGACAGGGTGCGGCTGAAGCTTTCTTT. Its translation is CASSVGQGAAEAFF.

V and J are TRBV2 and TRBJ1-1, with 8 bases matching TRBD1. The germline CDR1 and CDR2 sequences are SNHLY and FYNNEI. Losses at the gene ends were 4 bases for V and 1 base for J; bases not matched to a gene: 2. The CDR3 extends over 14 amino acids. The CDR3 is CASSGTGRNTEAFF. CDR3 nucleotide sequence: TGTGCCAGCAGTGGGACAGGGAGGAACACTGAAGCTTTCTTT. The variable domain in full, with the rest retrieved from reference TRBV2 and TRBJ1-1, is EPEVTQTPSHQVTQMGQEVILRCVPISNHLYFYWYRQILGQKVEFLVSFYNNEISEKSEIFDDQFSVERPDGSNFTLKIRSTKLEDSAMYFCASSGTGRNTEAFFGQGTRLTVV.

This chain links TRBV7-2 with TRBJ1-2; a weak D match, TRBD1 (6 bases). Germline loops: CDR1 SGHTA, CDR2 FQGNSA. CDR3 length: 15 amino acids. V was cut by 5 bases and J by 7 bases, with 20 bases left in between. The CDR3: CASSPGGGGRPGYTF. In nucleotides, the CDR3 is TGTGCCAGCAGCCCGGGGGGTGGGGGGCGTCCTGGCTACACCTTC.

The chain recombines TRBV25-1 with TRBJ1-2; 7 bases are a match to TRBD1. This CDR3 contains 14 residues. Germline loops: CDR1 MGHDK, CDR2 SYGVNS. V lost 6 bases and J lost 5; bases outside the gene matches: 9. CDR3 DNA sequence: TGTGCCAGCAGAGCTCCGGGACAGTTATATGGCTACACCTTC. Protein: CASRAPGQLYGYTF.

This chain joins TRBV5-6 and TRBJ1-2; TRBD1 agrees at 7 bases. The ends lost 5 bases at V and 4 bases at J; junction bases unmatched: 5. CDR1 and CDR2 from the germline V gene are SGHDT and YYEEEE. This CDR3 has 13 amino acids. Here the CDR3 DNA reads TGTGCCAGCAGTCTGGGGGACAGCTATGGCTACACCTTC. This sequence encodes CASSLGDSYGYTF.

This clone was observed once. In DNA, the CDR3 is TGTGCCAGCAGCGGGGGGGTTAGCGGGGGAGCCGTAGAGACCCAGTACTTC. It codes for CASSGGVSGGAVETQYF. The rearrangement uses TRBV9 and TRBJ2-5, with TRBD2 matching over 9 bases. The CDR3 sequence is 17 residues long. The germline gives CDR1 SGDLS, CDR2 YYNGEE. J lost 4 bases, V lost 3 bases, and 13 bases had no gene match.

The CDR3 loop reads CASSSTGLGYTF. In DNA form, the CDR3 reads TGTGCCAGCAGTTCGACAGGGCTTGGCTACACCTTC. The chain couples TRBV6-5 to TRBJ1-2; 7 nucleotides line up with TRBD1. Unmatched junction bases numbered 3, after V lost 4 bases and J lost 7 bases. The CDR3 length is 12 residues. CDR1 MNHEY and CDR2 SVGAGI come from the germline V gene.

This rearrangement joins TRBV5-6 to TRBJ1-1; the D is unclear. This CDR3 comprises 12 residues. Per the germline V gene, CDR1 is SGHDT and CDR2 is YYEEEE. The germline V and J ends were trimmed by 1 base and 4 bases, with 5 bases remaining between them. DNA for the CDR3: TGTGCCAGCAGCTTGCCGGGCACTGAAGCTTTCTTT. Translated: CASSLPGTEAFF.

The chain joins TRBV5-8 to TRBJ1-5; D gene unclear. Trimming stripped 0 bases from V and 0 bases from J, with 7 bases between. CDR3 length: 15 residues. Germline V gives CDR1 SGHTS, CDR2 YDEGEE. CDR3 loop: CASSLGQISNQPQHF. The CDR3 DNA reads TGTGCCAGCAGCTTGGGGCAGATTAGCAATCAGCCCCAGCATTTT.

The CDR3 protein is CASSVLPGQRNQPQHF. The CDR3 nucleotides read TGTGCCAGTAGTGTTCTGCCGGGACAACGCAATCAGCCCCAGCATTTT. The chain links TRBV19 to TRBJ1-5; tentative D call: TRBD1 (6 bases). The CDR3 extends over 16 amino acids. Trimming shortened V by 5 bases and J by 2 bases, and 16 bases separated the two germline ends. CDR1 LNHDA and CDR2 SQIVND come from the germline V gene (reference sequence).

Only one count was recorded for this clone. This chain links TRBV7-2 with TRBJ1-6; tentatively, D is TRBD1 (5 bases). This CDR3 is built from 11 residues. V lost 3 bases and J lost 15, with 9 bases in between. CDR1 and CDR2 (germline): SGHTA, FQGNSA. The CDR3 loop reads CASSFAGILHF. DNA of the CDR3: TGTGCCAGCAGCTTCGCAGGGATCCTCCACTTT.

This chain links TRBV11-2 with TRBJ1-2; TRBD1 is a possible D gene (6 bases). This CDR3 has 14 residues. Germline lookup yields CDR1 SGHAT and CDR2 FQNNGV. Between the trimmed V and J ends, which lost 5 bases and 4 bases, there was a span of 14 bases. The CDR3 region is CASSRGHRGYGYTF. The CDR3 DNA reads as TGTGCCAGCAGCCGGGGACATCGCGGCTATGGCTACACCTTC. Supplemented by reference TRBV11-2 and TRBJ1-2, the full variable domain reads EAGVAQSPRYKIIEKRQSVAFWCNPISGHATLYWYQQILGQGPKLLIQFQNNGVVDDSQLPKDRFSAERLKGVDSTLKIQPAKLEDSAVYLCASSRGHRGYGYTFGSGTRLTVV.

This chain connects TRBV18 to TRBJ2-7, with a weak D call TRBD2 (7 bases). Trimming left V 3 bases short and J 0 bases short, with 12 bases between. Germline values: CDR1 KGHSH, CDR2 LQKENI. The CDR3 contains 15 residues. The CDR3: CASSPRGGISYEQYF. DNA of the CDR3: TGTGCCAGCTCACCGAGGGGGGGCATCTCCTACGAGCAGTACTTC.

The chain has TRBV5-1 and TRBJ1-1; D unclear. Germline CDR1 reads SGHRS; CDR2 reads YFSETQ. The CDR3 totals 15 residues. V dropped 6 bases and J dropped 11 bases, with 26 bases sitting between them. The CDR3 region has the DNA TGCGCCAGCACCACCGCCCAGTGGGAGGGAGGAGTTGCTTTCTTT. It yields the protein CASTTAQWEGGVAFF.

J is TRBJ2-1 and V is TRBV19, with 10 bases lining up with TRBD1. The germline gives CDR1 LNHDA, CDR2 SQIVND (reference sequence). V lost 6 bases to trimming and J lost 7 bases; unmatched junction nucleotides: 12. The CDR3 is 16 amino acids. The CDR3 coding sequence is TGTGCCAGTAGGGACCCGGGACAGGGGACTTGGAATGAGCAGTTCTTC. It codes for CASRDPGQGTWNEQFF.